The 3 T cell receptor beta chains given below trace back to one sample, sequenced in a study of blood T cell repertoires in COVID-19. The assay was immunoSEQ multiplex PCR, and TCRdb's table has in-frame clones only and misses some. Of some 260,000 clones detected, about 87% appear once; the ten largest clones hold around 9.6%. Sequenced material: peripheral blood. The origin of the receptors is a woman in her 70s with COVID-19, enrolled during active disease.

The V call is TRBV5-1, the J call TRBJ1-4, with TRBD1 identical over 7 bases. Germline trimming cut 0 bases from V and 7 bases from J; bases unmatched to any gene: 9. The CDR3 contains 16 residues. Germline CDR1 is SGHRS and CDR2 is YFSETQ. The CDR3 here is CASSLVFGTVPEKLFF. The CDR3 coding sequence is TGCGCCAGCAGCTTGGTATTCGGGACAGTGCCTGAAAAACTGTTTTTT.

The V and J genes are TRBV10-3 and TRBJ2-7, with a weak D call TRBD2 (6 bases). Trimming shortened V by 4 bases and J by 0 bases, and 13 bases separated the two germline ends. CDR3 length: 15 residues. Germline values: CDR1 ENHRY, CDR2 SYGVKD. Here the CDR3 reads CAISGLAMSSYEQYF. The CDR3 coding sequence is TGTGCCATCAGTGGTCTAGCGATGAGCTCCTACGAGCAGTACTTC.

This clone has a single count. The rearrangement links TRBV18 to TRBJ2-1; 9 nucleotides line up with TRBD1. The trim removed 5 bases at V and 1 base at J, leaving 3 bases unmatched. The CDR3 loop spans 15 amino acids. Germline-derived CDR1 and CDR2 are KGHSH and LQKENI. This CDR3 reads CASSLGQGSYNEQFF. The CDR3 DNA reads as TGTGCCAGCTCATTGGGACAGGGTTCCTACAATGAGCAGTTCTTC.